Following are 32 T cell receptor beta chains from one sample sequenced in a study of T-cell memory formation after mild COVID-19. Via MiXCR, TCRdb re-called the 5' RACE reads, giving one row per CDR3 protein. Found here are under 250,000 distinct CDR3 sequences, less than 20% of them singletons; the top ten hold 2% to 2.5%. The specimen was PBMCs or a T cell subset sorted from them (not recorded which). The receptors originated from an adult woman who had mild COVID-19 (a few samples of this study predate the infection). Cell type and time point are not known.

V is TRBV6-5 and J is TRBJ2-7; no reliable D call. V dropped 0 bases and J dropped 1 base, with 7 bases sitting between them. The V gene's germline CDR1 is MNHEY and CDR2 SVGAGI. The CDR3 extends over 14 amino acids. The CDR3 region is CASSYSDRSYEQYF. The CDR3 DNA sequence: TGTGCCAGCAGTTACTCGGATAGATCCTACGAGCAGTACTTC.

The chain uses TRBV7-8 and TRBJ1-2; 9 bases align to TRBD1. After removal of 5 bases from V and 7 bases from J, the junction contained 8 bases not matched to a gene. The CDR3 is 14 amino acids. Per germline, CDR1 SGHVS and CDR2 FQNEAQ. CDR3 bases: TGTGCCAGCAGCACCGGGACAGGGATCTTTGGCTACACCTTC. Translation: CASSTGTGIFGYTF.

A few counts support this clonotype. This chain uses TRBV19 with TRBJ1-5, with D possibly TRBD1 on 5 matching bases. V gave up 9 bases and J gave up 0 bases, with 12 bases separating them. The CDR3 contains 14 residues. Germline assignment: CDR1 LNHDA and CDR2 SQIVND (reference sequence). CDR3 residues: CASTGAYSNQPQHF. CDR3 in DNA: TGTGCCAGCACCGGGGCTTATAGCAATCAGCCCCAGCATTTT.

This clonotype was observed many times. The chain couples TRBV12-3 or TRBV12-4 to TRBJ2-3; D may be TRBD1 or TRBD2 (6 bases each). The CDR3 totals 15 residues. The V end lost 3 bases, the J end lost 1 base, and 11 bases lay between the germline ends. CDR3 residues: CASSFRGPGTDTQYF. CDR3 bases: TGTGCCAGCAGTTTTCGGGGGCCAGGCACAGATACGCAGTATTTT.

This clonotype has only a few counts. The V call is TRBV4-2, the J call TRBJ1-2; a weak D match, TRBD1 (6 bases). CDR3 length equals 15 residues. The V end lost 0 bases, the J end lost 4 bases, and 12 bases lay between the germline ends. Germline V gene lookup returns CDR1 LGHNA and CDR2 YNFKEQ. The CDR3, as DNA: TGTGCCAGCAGCCAAGATAGGGGGGTTGGCTATGGCTACACCTTC. Protein: CASSQDRGVGYGYTF.

This clonotype was recorded a few times. This chain uses TRBV5-1 with TRBJ2-1; 10 bases align to TRBD2. This CDR3 region has 14 residues. Germline lookup yields CDR1 SGHRS and CDR2 YFSETQ. The ends lost 5 bases at V and 10 bases at J; junction bases unmatched: 9. In nucleotides, the CDR3 is TGCGCCAGCAGAGCGTCTAGCGGGAGCGAGGAGCAGTTCTTC. Its protein product is CASRASSGSEEQFF. The full variable domain, completed using reference TRBV5-1 and TRBJ2-1, is KAGVTQTPRYLIKTRGQQVTLSCSPISGHRSVSWYQQTPGQGLQFLFEYFSETQRNKGNFPGRFSGRQFSNSRSEMNVSTLELGDSALYLCASRASSGSEEQFFGPGTRLTVL.

This clonotype was detected only a few times. The rearrangement joins TRBV7-2 to TRBJ1-2; TRBD1 is a possible D gene (6 bases). Per the germline V gene, CDR1 is SGHTA and CDR2 is FQGNSA. V dropped 3 bases and J dropped 7 bases, with 15 bases sitting between them. This CDR3 comprises 14 residues. The CDR3 DNA is TGTGCCAGCAGCTTGACGCAGGGGACCCGTGGCTACACCTTC. As protein: CASSLTQGTRGYTF.

This clonotype was counted a few times. V gene TRBV10-3 combines with J gene TRBJ2-3; no firm D call. The CDR3 sequence is 12 residues long. Germline CDR1 and CDR2: ENHRY and SYGVKD. V was clipped by 4 bases and J by 0 bases, with 2 bases between them. CDR3 nucleotide sequence: TGTGCCATCAGTGCAAGCACAGATACGCAGTATTTT. It encodes CAISASTDTQYF.

This rearrangement joins TRBV6-1 to TRBJ1-2, with TRBD1 identical over 8 bases. Trimming at V came to 5 bases and at J to 5 bases, leaving 7 bases not matched to a gene. This CDR3 has 14 residues. Germline V lookup: CDR1 MNHNS, CDR2 SASEGT. For the CDR3, the DNA is TGTGCCAGCAGTCCCGGACAGGGAGGGTATGGCTACACCTTC. Its protein is CASSPGQGGYGYTF.

This clonotype was recorded a few times. The rearrangement links TRBV7-9 to TRBJ2-5; D uncertain. Germline values: CDR1 SEHNR, CDR2 FQNEAQ (reference sequence). CDR3 length: 11 amino acids. V was shortened by 10 bases and J by 4 bases, with 10 bases between the two germline ends. The CDR3 loop is CATAPGETQYF. CDR3 in DNA: TGTGCCACCGCGCCAGGAGAGACCCAGTACTTC.

This clonotype was detected only a few times. The rearrangement links TRBV12-3 or TRBV12-4 to TRBJ2-7; the D is unclear. Trimming stripped 4 bases from V and 3 bases from J, with 7 bases between. This CDR3 has 12 amino acids. CDR3 sequence: CASSSLDYEQYF. The CDR3 nucleotides are TGTGCCAGCAGTTCCCTAGACTACGAGCAGTACTTC.

This clonotype was picked up many times. The V call is TRBV12-3 or TRBV12-4, the J call TRBJ1-2; perhaps TRBD1 as D (5 bases). The CDR3 runs to 14 residues. The germline V and J ends were trimmed by 2 bases and 8 bases, with 15 bases remaining between them. The chain's CDR3 is CASSLFLQGLGYTF. The CDR3 bases are TGTGCCAGCAGTTTATTTCTTCAGGGTCTGGGCTACACCTTC.

The V gene is TRBV24-1, the J gene TRBJ2-1, with a tentative D call TRBD2 (5 bases). Germline V gives CDR1 KGHDR, CDR2 SFDVKD. This CDR3 has 13 residues. V dropped 6 bases and J dropped 7 bases, with 12 bases sitting between them. CDR3 DNA: TGTGCCACCAGTACCATAGAGCGGAATGAGCAGTTCTTC. This translates into CATSTIERNEQFF.

This clonotype was seen only a few times. The rearrangement links TRBV11-3 to TRBJ2-1, with a possible D match to TRBD1 (6 bases). CDR1 is SGHNT, CDR2 YENEEA, per germline. This CDR3 region has 14 residues. The ends were cut back, 7 bases at V and 3 bases at J, with 13 bases in the middle. In nucleotides, the CDR3 is TGTGCCAGCACCCCACAGGGTGTCTACAATGAGCAGTTCTTC. Translating it yields CASTPQGVYNEQFF.

This CDR3 reads CATREWSSGNTIYF. The DNA for the CDR3 is TGTGCCACCAGGGAATGGAGCTCTGGAAACACCATATATTTT. The rearrangement links TRBV15 to TRBJ1-3; D is unresolved. Trimming removed 6 bases from V and 0 bases from J, with 9 bases in between. Per the germline V gene, CDR1 is LNHNV and CDR2 is YYDKDF (reference sequence). This CDR3 is 14 amino acids long.

This chain uses TRBV20-1 with TRBJ1-2, with TRBD1 matching over 11 bases. The CDR3 length is 16 residues. Looked up from germline, CDR1 is DFQATT and CDR2 is SNEGSKA (reference sequence). Losses at the gene ends were 0 bases for V and 4 bases for J; bases not matched to a gene: 7. CDR3 protein: CSARDPRDRGIYGYTF. DNA of the CDR3: TGCAGTGCTAGAGATCCCCGGGACAGGGGGATCTATGGCTACACCTTC.

This clonotype showed up many times. The chain links TRBV6-5 to TRBJ2-1; 7 bases are shared with TRBD2. Germline assignment: CDR1 MNHEY and CDR2 SVGAGI. V was clipped by 6 bases and J by 4 bases; unmatched bases: 12. CDR3 length: 16 amino acids. The CDR3 DNA reads TGTGCCAGCAGCGCTTGGTGGGGCGGGAGTTACAATGAGCAGTTCTTC. Amino acid sequence: CASSAWWGGSYNEQFF.

This clonotype came up a few times. The chain links TRBV11-3 to TRBJ2-7; no definite D call. The V end was cut by 4 bases, the J end by 1 base, with 11 bases between. Germline CDR1 reads SGHNT; CDR2 reads YENEEA. CDR3 length equals 14 residues. CDR3 DNA sequence: TGTGCCAGCAGCTCGAAATACGGGTCCTACGAGCAGTACTTC. Translation gives CASSSKYGSYEQYF.

The gene calls are TRBV6-5 and TRBJ1-1; 11 nucleotides match TRBD1. V shed 2 bases, J shed 4 bases, and the junction held 6 bases outside the gene matches. CDR3 length equals 16 residues. Germline loops: CDR1 MNHEY, CDR2 SVGAGI. The CDR3 region is CASSYNRDRGGTEAFF. The CDR3, as DNA: TGTGCCAGCAGTTACAACCGGGACAGGGGGGGCACTGAAGCTTTCTTT.

The sample holds many counts of this clonotype. V is TRBV12-3 or TRBV12-4 and J is TRBJ2-1; 8 bases map to TRBD1. J lost 0 bases, V lost 4 bases, and 8 bases had no gene match. The CDR3 extends over 17 amino acids. The CDR3 DNA reads as TGTGCCAGCAGTTCCGGGACAGGTTCAGCCTCCTACAATGAGCAGTTCTTC. Translated: CASSSGTGSASYNEQFF.

In this sample, this clonotype turned up many times. This chain links TRBV4-2 with TRBJ2-1; TRBD2 matches 10 bases. V shed 0 bases and J 7 bases; nucleotides not matched to a gene: 9. The CDR3 loop spans 17 amino acids. Germline loops: CDR1 LGHNA, CDR2 YNFKEQ. This chain's CDR3 is CASSQDSASGSWNEQFF. The CDR3 bases are TGTGCCAGCAGCCAAGATTCGGCTAGCGGGAGCTGGAATGAGCAGTTCTTC.

This clonotype was counted a few times. V is TRBV5-4 and J is TRBJ2-1, with D perhaps matching TRBD2 (6 bases). V dropped 0 bases and J dropped 10 bases, with 11 bases sitting between them. Germline CDR1 SGHNT, CDR2 YYREEE (reference sequence). The CDR3 contains 13 residues. The CDR3 DNA is TGTGCCAGCAGCTTGGGGGGGACTTCGGAGCAGTTCTTC. This gives the protein CASSLGGTSEQFF. Full variable domain (missing parts from reference TRBV5-4 and TRBJ2-1): ETGVTQSPTHLIKTRGQQVTLRCSSQSGHNTVSWYQQALGQGPQFIFQYYREEENGRGNFPPRFSGLQFPNYSSELNVNALELDDSALYLCASSLGGTSEQFFGPGTRLTVL.

The J gene is TRBJ1-2, the V gene TRBV3-1, with D tentatively TRBD1 (6 bases). Trimming stripped 2 bases from V and 3 bases from J, with 7 bases between. Per germline, CDR1 LGHDT and CDR2 YNNKEL (reference sequence). The CDR3 extends over 13 amino acids. This CDR3 is CASSQTGYYGYTF. The CDR3, as DNA: TGTGCCAGCAGCCAAACAGGGTACTATGGCTACACCTTC.

The chain uses TRBV6-1 and TRBJ1-5; no clear D gene. The length of the CDR3 is 15 residues. The V gene's germline CDR1 is MNHNS and CDR2 SASEGT. Trimming removed 3 bases from V and 7 bases from J, with 16 bases in between. CDR3 sequence reads: CASSDRGSVGQPQHF. CDR3 DNA sequence: TGTGCCAGCAGTGATCGGGGAAGTGTTGGACAGCCCCAGCATTTT.

The J gene is TRBJ2-7, the V gene TRBV10-3; the D gene is possibly TRBD2 (6 bases). Trimming left V 10 bases short and J 2 bases short, with 15 bases between. This CDR3 is built from 13 residues. CDR1 is ENHRY, CDR2 SYGVKD, per germline. This chain's CDR3 is CATHGGAPYEQYF. CDR3 coding DNA: TGTGCCACGCACGGAGGGGCCCCCTACGAGCAGTACTTC.

The rearrangement uses TRBV7-3 and TRBJ1-1; no clear D gene. V lost 0 bases and J lost 5, with 16 bases in between. CDR3 length equals 16 residues. CDR1 is SGHTA, CDR2 FQGTGA, per germline. The CDR3 reads CASSLTPTTTGTEAFF. The CDR3 bases are TGTGCCAGCAGCTTAACTCCGACAACCACGGGGACTGAAGCTTTCTTT.

V is TRBV10-3 and J is TRBJ2-5; 7 nucleotides line up with TRBD2. The CDR3 is 16 amino acids. With 4 bases clipped from V and 2 bases from J, the junction kept 10 bases outside the gene matches. The germline gives CDR1 ENHRY, CDR2 SYGVKD. CDR3 sequence: CAISVLATLKQETQYF. CDR3 coding DNA: TGTGCCATCAGTGTACTAGCGACCTTAAAACAAGAGACCCAGTACTTC.

This clonotype was observed many times. This chain joins TRBV5-1 and TRBJ1-1; unclear D gene. The CDR3 covers 14 residues. Germline assignment: CDR1 SGHRS and CDR2 YFSETQ. Trimming cost V 5 bases and J 5 bases, with 16 bases left between them. This CDR3 reads CASRISERRTEAFF. CDR3 DNA sequence: TGCGCCAGCAGGATTTCGGAACGGCGGACTGAAGCTTTCTTT. Based on the CDR3 plus reference TRBV5-1 and TRBJ1-1, the full variable domain is KAGVTQTPRYLIKTRGQQVTLSCSPISGHRSVSWYQQTPGQGLQFLFEYFSETQRNKGNFPGRFSGRQFSNSRSEMNVSTLELGDSALYLCASRISERRTEAFFGQGTRLTVV.

V usage is TRBV25-1 and J usage is TRBJ1-6; D is unclear. The CDR3 is 15 amino acids. From germline, CDR1 is MGHDK and CDR2 SYGVNS. V dropped 3 bases and J dropped 0 bases, with 6 bases sitting between them. The CDR3 DNA sequence: TGTGCCAGCAGTGACCTGAGCTCCTATAATTCACCCCTCCACTTT. Protein: CASSDLSSYNSPLHF.

The chain is built from TRBV15 and TRBJ1-6; D unclear. The CDR3 runs 14 residues. Germline V gene sequence: CDR1 LNHNV, CDR2 YYDKDF (reference sequence). Trimming took 0 bases from V and 7 from J, leaving 7 bases between them. The CDR3 spells CATSRDRLNSPLHF. CDR3 DNA: TGTGCCACCAGCAGAGATCGGTTGAATTCACCCCTCCACTTT.

This clonotype has just a few counts. The chain is built from TRBV15 and TRBJ2-4; 7 bases fit TRBD2. V lost 8 bases, J lost 1 base, and 5 bases stayed unmatched. Germline V gene lookup returns CDR1 LNHNV and CDR2 YYDKDF (reference sequence). The CDR3 loop spans 14 amino acids. The CDR3 DNA reads TGTGCCACCTCCCTGGGGGGGGCCAAAAACATTCAGTACTTC. Encoded protein: CATSLGGAKNIQYF.

This clonotype has a handful of counts. The genes are TRBV7-2 and TRBJ2-7; 7 bases are shared with TRBD1. Germline V CDR1 and CDR2: SGHTA, FQGNSA. CDR3 length: 16 residues. Trimming removed 4 bases from V and 1 base from J; junction bases left unmatched: 10. The CDR3 loop reads CASSSGGRDSSYEQYF. DNA for the CDR3: TGTGCCAGCAGCTCTGGAGGTAGGGACAGTTCCTACGAGCAGTACTTC.